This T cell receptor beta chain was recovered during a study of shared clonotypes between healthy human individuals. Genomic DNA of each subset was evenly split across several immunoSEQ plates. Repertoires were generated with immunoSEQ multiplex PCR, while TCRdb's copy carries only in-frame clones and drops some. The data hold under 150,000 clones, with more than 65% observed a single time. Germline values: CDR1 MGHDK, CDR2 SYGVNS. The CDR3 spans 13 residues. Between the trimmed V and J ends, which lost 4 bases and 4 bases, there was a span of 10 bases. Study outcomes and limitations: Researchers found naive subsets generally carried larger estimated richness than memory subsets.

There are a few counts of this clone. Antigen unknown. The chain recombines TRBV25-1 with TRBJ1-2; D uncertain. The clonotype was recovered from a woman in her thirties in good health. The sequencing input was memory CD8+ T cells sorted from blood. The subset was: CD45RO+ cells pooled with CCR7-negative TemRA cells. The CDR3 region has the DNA TGTGCCAGCAGTGTTGAACAGCCCTATGGCTACACCTTC. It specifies CASSVEQPYGYTF.